This T cell receptor (beta chain) is drawn from a study of T cell changes during pregnancy in multiple sclerosis. Method: immunoSEQ multiplex PCR; TCRdb's copy keeps in-frame clones and lacks some. The data contain around 35,000 clones, approximately 90% of them singletons. This clone came up once. The source material was CD8+ T cells from peripheral blood mononuclear cells, sampled before pregnancy. This clonotype was obtained from a female donor with multiple sclerosis, enrolled in a pregnancy study.

This CDR3 is CASSQEEVKLKDTQYF. The CDR3 DNA sequence: TGCGCCAGCAGCCAAGAGGAGGTCAAGCTAAAGGATACGCAGTATTTT. The J gene is TRBJ2-3, the V gene TRBV4-1; TRBD2 is a possible D gene (5 bases). CDR1 is MGHRA, CDR2 YSYEKL, per germline. The CDR3 is made up of 16 amino acids. Trimming removed 0 bases at V and 6 bases at J, with 16 bases between.